One and the same sample provided the 21 T cell receptor beta chains below, sequenced in a study of T cell responses to AZD1222 COVID-19 vaccine. Using immunoSEQ multiplex PCR, the repertoire was profiled, and TCRdb retains in-frame clones only, with some absent. The sample includes over 130,000 clones. Input material: peripheral blood. All receptors derive from an adult in good health.

This chain links TRBV5-5 with TRBJ2-7; 7 bases are shared with TRBD1. This CDR3 spans 13 amino acids. Looked up from germline, CDR1 is SGHKS and CDR2 is YYEKEE (reference sequence). V lost 3 bases to trimming and J lost 2 bases; unmatched junction nucleotides: 2. The CDR3 DNA sequence: TGTGCCAGCAGCTCCCAGGGGGCCTACGAGCAGTACTTC. This codes for CASSSQGAYEQYF.

The V and J genes are TRBV28 and TRBJ2-7; D gene ambiguous. The CDR3 loop spans 11 amino acids. CDR1 and CDR2 from the germline V gene are MDHEN and SYDVKM. Trimming cost V 7 bases and J 3 bases, with 7 bases left between them. DNA for the CDR3: TGTGCCAGCATCGGCCGCTACGAGCAGTACTTC. Translation: CASIGRYEQYF.

This chain connects TRBV6-5 to TRBJ1-2, with a tentative D call TRBD1 (5 bases). CDR1 and CDR2 from the germline V gene are MNHEY and SVGAGI. The CDR3 length is 14 residues. V was clipped by 11 bases and J by 3 bases, with 19 bases between them. The CDR3: CASTLSGTYYGYTF. The CDR3 nucleotides read TGTGCCTCTACACTGTCCGGGACCTACTATGGCTACACCTTC.

This sequence joins TRBV4-2 and TRBJ1-4; 8 positions match TRBD1. Germline V gene lookup returns CDR1 LGHNA and CDR2 YNFKEQ. This CDR3 is 14 amino acids long. Trimming at V came to 4 bases and at J to 7 bases, leaving 5 bases not matched to a gene. CDR3 bases: TGTGCCAGCAGCCGGCGGACAGGGAGTGAAAAACTGTTTTTT. It translates to CASSRRTGSEKLFF.

As for this clone: The same CDR3 is also encoded by other DNA sequences in this sample. The chain uses TRBV19 and TRBJ2-1; TRBD2 matches at 9 bases. Trimming cost V 1 base and J 1 base; bases outside gene matches: 2. Germline V gene data show CDR1 as LNHDA and CDR2 as SQIVND (reference sequence). This CDR3 has 16 amino acids. The CDR3 DNA sequence: TGTGCCAGTAGTATAGGTGCGGGGGGGTCCTACAATGAGCAGTTCTTC. Amino acids: CASSIGAGGSYNEQFF.

This rearrangement joins TRBV28 to TRBJ2-3, with a tentative D call TRBD2 (7 bases). CDR3 size: 17 residues. Trimming removed 5 bases from V and 1 base from J, with 19 bases in between. CDR1 is MDHEN, CDR2 SYDVKM, per germline. CDR3 protein: CASSARGGRGRTDTQYF. The CDR3 coding sequence is TGTGCCAGCAGTGCCCGTGGGGGGCGGGGGCGCACAGATACGCAGTATTTT.

Remarks on this clone: The junction and the germline gene differ at one end; a read error may be behind it. This chain uses TRBV9 with TRBJ2-2; maybe TRBD2 (7 bases). CDR1 is SGDLS and CDR2 is YYNGEE in the germline V gene. The CDR3 has 15 residues. CDR3 sequence reads: CPSSARRGGAGELFF. The CDR3 bases are TGTCCCAGCAGCGCCCGGAGGGGGGGGGCCGGGGAGCTGTTTTTT.

The rearrangement uses TRBV7-3 and TRBJ1-2, with TRBD1 identical over 9 bases. With V trimmed by 4 bases and J by 0 bases, 6 bases remained unmatched. The CDR3 is made up of 16 amino acids. Germline V CDR1 and CDR2: SGHTA, FQGTGA. The CDR3 bases are TGTGCCAGCAGCTCCCCAGGACAGGGGTCTAACTATGGCTACACCTTC. This sequence encodes CASSSPGQGSNYGYTF. The full variable domain, in which reference TRBV7-3 and TRBJ1-2 provide the parts outside the CDR3, is GAGVSQTPSNKVTEKGKYVELRCDPISGHTALYWYRQSLGQGPEFLIYFQGTGAADDSGLPNDRFFAVRPEGSVSTLKIQRTERGDSAVYLCASSSPGQGSNYGYTFGSGTRLTVV.

V usage is TRBV2 and J usage is TRBJ2-5, with D uncertain. Germline lookup yields CDR1 SNHLY and CDR2 FYNNEI. V gave up 1 base and J gave up 2 bases, with 11 bases separating them. CDR3 length equals 15 residues. The DNA for the CDR3 is TGTGCCAGCAGTGAAGGTTCCGGACGACAAGAGACCCAGTACTTC. It codes for CASSEGSGRQETQYF.

This chain joins TRBV25-1 and TRBJ2-5; maybe TRBD2 (5 bases). Trimming removed 5 bases from V and 1 base from J, with 20 bases in between. Germline V gene sequence: CDR1 MGHDK, CDR2 SYGVNS. The CDR3 runs 17 residues. CDR3 DNA sequence: TGTGCCAGCAGTTCACCGGGGTCTGGGAAGTCCCAAGAGACCCAGTACTTC. Translation: CASSSPGSGKSQETQYF.

The genes are TRBV6-2 or TRBV6-3 and TRBJ1-5; the D gene is possibly TRBD1 (5 bases). This CDR3 spans 14 amino acids. CDR1 and CDR2 from the germline V gene are MNHEY and SVGEGT. V was pared by 2 bases and J by 6 bases, with 11 bases between. DNA of the CDR3: TGTGCCAGCAGTTACGGGGGGACGGGTCAGCCCCAGCATTTT. Its protein product is CASSYGGTGQPQHF.

The gene calls are TRBV28 and TRBJ1-5; weak D call: TRBD1 (5 bases). Germline CDR1 reads MDHEN; CDR2 reads SYDVKM. There are 14 residues in the CDR3. Between the trimmed V and J ends, which lost 6 bases and 4 bases, there was a span of 13 bases. CDR3 DNA: TGTGCCAGCAGAAATGGGGGGACGAATCAGCCCCAGCATTTT. This sequence encodes CASRNGGTNQPQHF. The full variable domain, completed using reference TRBV28 and TRBJ1-5, is DVKVTQSSRYLVKRTGEKVFLECVQDMDHENMFWYRQDPGLGLRLIYFSYDVKMKEKGDIPEGYSVSREKKERFSLILESASTNQTSMYLCASRNGGTNQPQHFGDGTRLSIL.

V is TRBV28 and J is TRBJ1-2; unclear D gene. Germline V gives CDR1 MDHEN, CDR2 SYDVKM. The CDR3 covers 15 residues. The V gene lost 5 bases and the J gene lost 5 bases, with 18 bases spanning the gap. This CDR3 is CASSPTTPTTYGYTF. The CDR3, as DNA: TGTGCCAGCAGTCCCACCACACCTACTACTTATGGCTACACCTTC.

The chain links TRBV9 to TRBJ2-1; TRBD2 matches 10 bases. The CDR3 totals 15 residues. From germline, CDR1 is SGDLS and CDR2 YYNGEE. Trimming took 3 bases from V and 4 from J; bases not matched to a gene: 4. CDR3 region: CASSELAGSYNEQFF. In DNA, the CDR3 is TGTGCCAGCAGCGAACTAGCGGGGTCGTACAATGAGCAGTTCTTC.

The chain employs TRBV27 and TRBJ1-2; TRBD1 is a possible D gene (6 bases). This CDR3 contains 13 residues. V lost 5 bases and J lost 4, with 11 bases in between. Germline V CDR1 and CDR2: MNHEY, SMNVEV (reference sequence). In DNA form, the CDR3 reads TGTGCCAGCAGTCCGAGGGGGGGCTATGGCTACACCTTC. As protein: CASSPRGGYGYTF.

The CDR3 nucleotides are TGTGCCAGTAGTAGGGAACGAGGCAGCACTGAAGCTTTCTTT. Encoded protein: CASSRERGSTEAFF. The chain is built from TRBV19 and TRBJ1-1; D gene ambiguous. This CDR3 comprises 14 residues. V lost 4 bases to trimming and J lost 4 bases, with 13 bases between them. Germline-derived CDR1 and CDR2 are LNHDA and SQIVND (reference sequence).

The gene calls are TRBV4-3 and TRBJ2-2; no reliable D call. Between the trimmed V and J ends, which lost 1 base and 0 bases, there was a span of 12 bases. Germline-derived CDR1 and CDR2 are LGHNA and YSLEER. The CDR3 consists of 17 residues. The CDR3 region has the DNA TGCGCCAGCAGCCAAGCAACCCCAGCACCGAACACCGGGGAGCTGTTTTTT. Its protein product is CASSQATPAPNTGELFF.

The chain recombines TRBV3-1 (or the pseudogene TRBV3-2) with TRBJ1-4; possibly TRBD1 for D (6 bases). V was trimmed by 4 bases and J by 8 bases, leaving 20 bases between them. The germline CDR1 and CDR2 sequences are LGHDT and YNNKEL (reference sequence). The CDR3 loop spans 16 amino acids. For the CDR3, the DNA is TGTGCCAGCAGCCCCGGGACACCTCAACTGGGGGAAAAACTGTTTTTT. Translation: CASSPGTPQLGEKLFF.

The chain joins TRBV9 to TRBJ2-3, with D maybe TRBD2 (6 bases). Germline V lookup: CDR1 SGDLS, CDR2 YYNGEE. The V and J ends lost 3 bases and 3 bases respectively, with 17 bases between them. The CDR3 extends over 16 amino acids. In DNA, the CDR3 is TGTGCCAGCAGCGAAGTGGCGGGGCCTAATACAGATACGCAGTATTTT. Translation gives CASSEVAGPNTDTQYF.

J is TRBJ2-1 and V is TRBV9; D possibly corresponds to TRBD1 (6 bases). Germline CDR1 reads SGDLS; CDR2 reads YYNGEE. V dropped 0 bases and J dropped 9 bases, with 13 bases sitting between them. The CDR3 length is 14 residues. DNA for the CDR3: TGTGCCAGCAGCGTAGCTCCGACAGGCCCTGAGCAGTTCTTC. It encodes CASSVAPTGPEQFF.

This chain links TRBV6-4 with TRBJ1-2; D is unclear. This CDR3 region has 10 residues. Germline V CDR1 and CDR2: MRHNA, SNTAGT. Trimming left V 1 base short and J 6 bases short, with 0 bases between. The CDR3 sequence: CASSDYGYTF. The CDR3 nucleotides are TGTGCCAGCAGTGACTATGGCTACACCTTC.